The subject of this entry is one T cell receptor beta chain. What it binds is not known. This sample is part of a study of blood T cells in healthy people across ages. About the research overall: About one barcoded beta molecule per two T cells was the capture yield of template switching.

Study outcomes and limitations: There were more naive CD4+ cells and higher diversity in long-lived donors than in aged donors. Diversity figures based on one million T cells were deemed too low.

The individuals who served as donors were healthy Caucasians living in Russia, aged about 6 to 95. Next came a second PCR, run for about 7 to 12 cycles, which used a sample-barcoded 5' primer along with a J-beta primer mix. Each CDR3 protein is one row after TCRdb ran MiXCR on the 5' RACE reads. This sample yields roughly 830,000 distinct CDR3 sequences, of which roughly 60% are seen a single time; 25% to 30% belongs to the top ten. This CDR3 has 14 residues. Germline CDR1 and CDR2: MDHEN and SYDVKM. The specimen sequenced was blood. This clonotype originated in a man aged 25-40 years in good health. The chain combines TRBV28 with TRBJ2-4; D may be TRBD1 (6 bases). Near its end, the DNA agrees better with TRBJ2-7, so the J call may be wrong. The CDR3 sequence: CASSLPKDSSEQYF. The CDR3 nucleotides read TGTGCCAGCAGTTTACCCAAGGACAGCTCCGAGCAGTACTTC.